This T cell receptor (beta chain) was profiled in a study of post-analysis software for immune sequencing data. Background on the study: Relapsing-remitting, secondary progressive and progressive-relapsing forms made up the multiple sclerosis disease courses.

Notes on the study in general: Those with multiple sclerosis, the patient group, showed significantly lower normalized Chao1 diversity than controls. Patients showed TRBV5-6, TRBV5-1 and TRBV20-1 among a few TRBV segments more frequent than in controls. F measure clustering grouped samples strongly by preparation batch.

Incorporated into the TCR beta cDNA libraries were unique molecular identifiers, which served to reduce PCR and sequencing biases. T cells numbering roughly 1 to 11 million yielded cDNA molecules that totaled roughly 500,000. TCRdb reanalysed the PCR reads using MiXCR and keeps one entry per CDR3 protein. Counted here are roughly 670,000 distinct CDR3 sequences, 55% to 60% occurring once; the ten biggest clones make up about 11%. Concerning this clonotype: The antigen is unknown.

V shed 4 bases and J shed 1 base, with 14 bases lying between them. CDR3 length: 16 residues. The germline V gene has CDR1 SNHLY and CDR2 FYNNEI. The sample comprised blood. This TCR derives from a girl aged 2 to 9 with multiple sclerosis. V gene TRBV2 combines with J gene TRBJ2-1; a weak D match, TRBD1 (6 bases). In nucleotides, the CDR3 is TGTGCCAGCAGTGGGGTCGGAAGGGGGTCCTACAATGAGCAGTTCTTC. Protein sequence: CASSGVGRGSYNEQFF.